This T cell receptor beta chain emerged from a study of blood T cell repertoires in COVID-19. The wider study: T cells, B-cell-depleted T cells, or PBMCs provided the cDNA or gDNA that served as material.

How the authors handled the data: Nucleated cell counts were estimated from reference gene primer amplification. The assay was immunoSEQ multiplex PCR, and TCRdb's table has in-frame clones only and misses some. D and trimming come from the DNA, and the V and J calls and clone size come from that table. The table includes about 98,000 clones, approximately 84% detected once. The receptor's source is an elderly woman with acute or convalescent COVID-19. The specimen was peripheral blood.

CDR3 DNA sequence: TGTGCCAGCAGCCTCGACAGGGATCAGCCCCAGCATTTT. This codes for CASSLDRDQPQHF. The V gene is TRBV3-1 (or the pseudogene TRBV3-2), the J gene TRBJ1-5; 7 bases agree with TRBD1. CDR3 size: 13 residues. Trimming at V came to 4 bases and at J to 5 bases, leaving 2 bases not matched to a gene. CDR1 is LGHDT, CDR2 YNNKEL, per germline (reference sequence).